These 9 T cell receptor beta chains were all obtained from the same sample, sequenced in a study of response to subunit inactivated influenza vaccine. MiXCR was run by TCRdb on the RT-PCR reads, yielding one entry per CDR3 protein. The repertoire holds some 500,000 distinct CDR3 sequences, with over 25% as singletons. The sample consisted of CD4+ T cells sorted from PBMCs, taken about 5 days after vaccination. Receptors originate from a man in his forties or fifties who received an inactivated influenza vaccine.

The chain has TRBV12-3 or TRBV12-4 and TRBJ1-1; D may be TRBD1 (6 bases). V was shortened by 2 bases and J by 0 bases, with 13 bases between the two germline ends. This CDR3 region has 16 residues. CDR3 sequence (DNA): TGTGCCAGCAGTTTACCGTACAGGGCGATGAACACTGAAGCTTTCTTT. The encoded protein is CASSLPYRAMNTEAFF.

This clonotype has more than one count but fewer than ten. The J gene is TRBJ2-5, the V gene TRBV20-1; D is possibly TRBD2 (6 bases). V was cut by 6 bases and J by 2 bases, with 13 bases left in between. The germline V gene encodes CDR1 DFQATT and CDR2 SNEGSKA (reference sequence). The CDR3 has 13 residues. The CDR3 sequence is CSAPGGIQETQYF. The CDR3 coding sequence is TGCAGTGCCCCTGGGGGGATACAAGAGACCCAGTACTTC.

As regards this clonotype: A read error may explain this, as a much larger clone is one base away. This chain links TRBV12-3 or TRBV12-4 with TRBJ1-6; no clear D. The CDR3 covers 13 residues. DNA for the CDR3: TGTGCCAGCAGTTTATCCGGGAATTCACCCCTCCTCTTT. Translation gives CASSLSGNSPLLF.

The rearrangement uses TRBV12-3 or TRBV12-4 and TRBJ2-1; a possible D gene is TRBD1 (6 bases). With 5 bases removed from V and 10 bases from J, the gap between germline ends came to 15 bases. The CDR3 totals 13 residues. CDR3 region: CASSANRVYEQFF. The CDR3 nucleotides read TGTGCCAGCAGTGCTAACAGGGTTTACGAGCAGTTCTTC.

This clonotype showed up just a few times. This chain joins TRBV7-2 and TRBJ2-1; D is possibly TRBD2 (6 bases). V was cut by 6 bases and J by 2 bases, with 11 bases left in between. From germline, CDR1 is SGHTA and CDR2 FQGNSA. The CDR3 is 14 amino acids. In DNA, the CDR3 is TGTGCCAGCAGGGGGGGAATTACCTACAATGAGCAGTTCTTC. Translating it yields CASRGGITYNEQFF.

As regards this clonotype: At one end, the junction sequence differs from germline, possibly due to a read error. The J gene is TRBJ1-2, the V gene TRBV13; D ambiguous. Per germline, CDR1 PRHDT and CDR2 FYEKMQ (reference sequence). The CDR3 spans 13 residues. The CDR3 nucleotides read TGTACCAGCAGCCAGGCGGGTTCGGGTGGCTACACCTTC. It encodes CTSSQAGSGGYTF.

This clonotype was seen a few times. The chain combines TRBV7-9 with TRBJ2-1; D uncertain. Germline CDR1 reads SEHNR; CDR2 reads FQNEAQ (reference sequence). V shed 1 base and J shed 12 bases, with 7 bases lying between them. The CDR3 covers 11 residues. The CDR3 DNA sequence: TGTGCCAGCAGCTTAGAAAGGGCGCAGTTCTTC. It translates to CASSLERAQFF.

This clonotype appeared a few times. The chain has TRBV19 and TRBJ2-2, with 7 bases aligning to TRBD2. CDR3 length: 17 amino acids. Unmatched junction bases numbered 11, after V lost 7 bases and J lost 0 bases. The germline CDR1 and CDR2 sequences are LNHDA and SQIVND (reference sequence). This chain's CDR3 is CASKSWGRATNTGELFF. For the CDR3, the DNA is TGTGCCAGTAAGAGTTGGGGGAGGGCCACGAACACCGGGGAGCTGTTTTTT.

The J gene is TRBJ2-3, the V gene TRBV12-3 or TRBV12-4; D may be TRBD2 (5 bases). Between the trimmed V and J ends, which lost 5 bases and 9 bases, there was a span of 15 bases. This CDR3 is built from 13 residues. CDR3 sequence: CASSLGPPGTQYF. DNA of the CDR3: TGTGCCAGCAGTCTCGGTCCTCCGGGGACGCAGTATTTT.